This is a list of T cell receptor beta chains from one sample in a study of sequential checkpoint blockade in melanoma. Assay: immunoSEQ multiplex PCR; the TCRdb copy retains only in-frame clones and omits some. Of around 2,000 clones listed, about 29% are singletons. This material consisted of tumor tissue (inferred from file names), taken from a patient given nivolumab and ipilimumab in sequence. Every receptor here comes from a human donor with melanoma. Each CDR3 is given with its conserved first and last residue. A D gene is named only where the DNA matches it firmly. Clone size is shown for a subset of rows, as once, few, many or a class of expanded clone.

>few|TRBJ2-3|.|TRBV8-2
CASRDLPGQGTDTQYF
TGTGCCAGCAGGGACCTACCGGGACAGGGAACAGATACGCAGTATTTT
>.|TRBJ2-4|TRBD1|TRBV6-4
CAISEFGQVRAKNIQYF
TGTGCCATCAGTGAGTTCGGACAGGTGCGAGCCAAAAACATTCAGTACTTC
>.|TRBJ2-3|.|TRBV19
CASSIRTLTDTQYF
TGTGCCAGTAGTATTCGGACTCTCACAGATACGCAGTATTTT
>.|TRBJ1-4|.|TRBV9
CASSAGGWGDEKLFF
TGTGCCAGCAGCGCGGGCGGGTGGGGCGATGAAAAACTGTTTTTT
>medium-sized|TRBJ2-1|TRBD1|TRBV11-3
CASSLTQGAHNEQFF
TGTGCCAGCAGCCTCACACAGGGGGCGCACAATGAGCAGTTCTTC
>few|TRBJ1-1|.|TRBV11-1
CASSLGSGVGEAFF
TGTGCCAGCAGCTTAGGGTCAGGGGTTGGTGAAGCTTTCTTT
>medium-sized|TRBJ2-3|.|TRBV7-5
CASSLQQGLAGTDTQYF
TGTGCCAGCAGCTTACAGCAAGGACTAGCGGGCACAGATACGCAGTATTTT
>.|TRBJ2-5|.|TRBV19
CASSIQQGQTQYF
TGTGCCAGTAGTATCCAACAGGGTCAGACCCAGTACTTC
>.|TRBJ1-5|.|TRBV18
CASSPGSASNQPQHF
TGTGCCAGCTCACCAGGGTCCGCTAGCAATCAGCCCCAGCATTTT
>.|TRBJ1-2|TRBD1|TRBV5-1
CASSRDRDGRDYGYTF
TGCGCCAGCAGCCGGGACAGGGACGGACGGGACTATGGCTACACCTTC
>.|TRBJ2-5|.|TRBV18
CASSSYGASQETQYF
TGTGCCAGCTCCTCGTACGGGGCCTCACAAGAGACCCAGTACTTC
>medium-sized|TRBJ1-5|.|TRBV6-8
CASSYSGVGSDNQPQHF
TGTGCCAGCAGTTACAGCGGGGTGGGAAGTGACAATCAGCCCCAGCATTTT
>.|TRBJ1-4|.|TRBV6-8
CASGLGREKLFF
TGTGCCAGCGGATTAGGACGGGAAAAACTGTTTTTT
>once|TRBJ2-1|TRBD1|TRBV29-1
CSVRGQGIGNEQFF
TGCAGCGTCAGAGGACAGGGGATTGGGAATGAGCAGTTCTTC
>few|TRBJ1-2|TRBD1|TRBV11-3
CASSLYRSGGGYTF
TGTGCCAGCAGCTTATACCGTTCAGGGGGGGGCTACACCTTC
>.|TRBJ2-5|TRBD2|TRBV23-1
CASSRAGAQETQYF
TGCGCCAGCAGCCGAGCGGGGGCCCAAGAGACCCAGTACTTC
>.|TRBJ1-1|TRBD1|TRBV5-1
CASTKAGAQGETEAFF
TGCGCCAGCACCAAAGCGGGAGCACAGGGGGAGACTGAAGCTTTCTTT
>large|TRBJ1-1|TRBD1|TRBV19
CASNTPGQGRTEAFF
TGTGCCAGTAACACCCCCGGACAGGGGAGGACTGAAGCTTTCTTT
>.|TRBJ2-7|TRBD1|TRBV28
CASLKGQGSYEQYF
TGTGCCAGCCTCAAGGGACAGGGCTCCTACGAGCAGTACTTC
>.|TRBJ1-1|.|TRBV29-1
CSVEGDFKGTEAFF
TGCAGCGTTGAAGGCGACTTCAAAGGGACTGAAGCTTTCTTT
>.|TRBJ2-3|.|TRBV11-3
CASSLVSVSTDTQYF
TGTGCCAGCAGCTTAGTTTCGGTTAGCACAGATACGCAGTATTTT
>.|TRBJ2-2|TRBD2|TRBV14
CASSQTGGLTGELFF
TGTGCCAGCAGCCAGACGGGGGGGCTGACCGGGGAGCTGTTTTTT
>medium-sized|TRBJ2-7|.|TRBV23-1
CASSQEQTYEQYF
TGCGCCAGCAGCCAAGAACAGACCTACGAGCAGTACTTC